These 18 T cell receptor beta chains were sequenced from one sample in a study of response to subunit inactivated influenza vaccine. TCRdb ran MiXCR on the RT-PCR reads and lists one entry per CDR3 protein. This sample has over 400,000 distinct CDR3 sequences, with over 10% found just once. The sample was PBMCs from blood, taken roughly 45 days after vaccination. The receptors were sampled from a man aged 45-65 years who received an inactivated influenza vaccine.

In DNA, the CDR3 is TGTGCCAGCAGTCCACGGGGGTCGGACAATGAGCAGTTCTTC. This translates into CASSPRGSDNEQFF. The chain links TRBV7-2 to TRBJ2-1; perhaps TRBD2 as D (6 bases). The CDR3 length is 14 residues. V gave up 6 bases and J gave up 5 bases, with 14 bases separating them. CDR1 SGHTA and CDR2 FQGNSA come from the germline V gene. The complete variable domain, with remaining parts taken from reference TRBV7-2 and TRBJ2-1, reads GAGVSQSPSNKVTEKGKDVELRCDPISGHTALYWYRQSLGQGLEFLIYFQGNSAPDKSGLPSDRFSAERTGGSVSTLTIQRTQQEDSAVYLCASSPRGSDNEQFFGPGTRLTVL.

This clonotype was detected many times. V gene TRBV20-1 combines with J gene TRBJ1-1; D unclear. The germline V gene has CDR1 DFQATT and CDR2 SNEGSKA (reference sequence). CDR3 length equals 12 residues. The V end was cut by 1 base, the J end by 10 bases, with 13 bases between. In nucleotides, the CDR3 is TGCAGTGCTAGAGTAGCGACAAGTCTAGCTTTCTTT. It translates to CSARVATSLAFF.

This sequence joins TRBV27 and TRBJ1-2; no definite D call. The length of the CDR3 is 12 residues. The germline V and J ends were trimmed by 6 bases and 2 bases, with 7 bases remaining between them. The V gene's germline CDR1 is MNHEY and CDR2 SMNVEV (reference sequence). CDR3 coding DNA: TGTGCCAGCAGGGCGGTGAACTATGGCTACACCTTC. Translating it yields CASRAVNYGYTF.

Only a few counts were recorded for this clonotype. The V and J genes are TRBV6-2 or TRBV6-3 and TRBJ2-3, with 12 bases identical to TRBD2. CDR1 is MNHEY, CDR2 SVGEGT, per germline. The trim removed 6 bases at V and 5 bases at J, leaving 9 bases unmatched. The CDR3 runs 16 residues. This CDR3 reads CASSGGTSGLLDTQYF. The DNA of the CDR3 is TGTGCCAGCAGCGGAGGGACTAGCGGGCTGTTAGATACGCAGTATTTT.

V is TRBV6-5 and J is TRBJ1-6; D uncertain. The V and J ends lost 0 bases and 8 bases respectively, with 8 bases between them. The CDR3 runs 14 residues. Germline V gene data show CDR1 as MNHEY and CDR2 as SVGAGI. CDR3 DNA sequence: TGTGCCAGCAGTTACTCGACAACCTATTCACCCCTCCACTTT. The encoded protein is CASSYSTTYSPLHF.

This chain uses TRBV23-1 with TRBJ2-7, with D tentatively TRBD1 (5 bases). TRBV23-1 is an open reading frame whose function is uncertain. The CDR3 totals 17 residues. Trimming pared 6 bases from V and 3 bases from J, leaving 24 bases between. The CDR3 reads CASRAGCIEPPDYEQYF. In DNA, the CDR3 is TGCGCCAGCAGGGCAGGGTGTATAGAACCTCCCGACTACGAGCAGTACTTC.

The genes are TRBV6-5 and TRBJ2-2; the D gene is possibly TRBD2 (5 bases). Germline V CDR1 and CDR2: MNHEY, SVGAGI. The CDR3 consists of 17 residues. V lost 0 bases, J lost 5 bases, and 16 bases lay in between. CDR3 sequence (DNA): TGTGCCAGCAGTTACTCGATACGGGGAATGGAAACCGGGGAGCTGTTTTTT. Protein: CASSYSIRGMETGELFF.

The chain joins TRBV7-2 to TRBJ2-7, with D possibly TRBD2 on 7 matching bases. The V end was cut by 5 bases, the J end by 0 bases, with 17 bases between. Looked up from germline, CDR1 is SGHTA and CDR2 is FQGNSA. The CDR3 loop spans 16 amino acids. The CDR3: CASSVGAGANSYEQYF. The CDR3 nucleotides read TGTGCCAGCAGCGTGGGGGCGGGGGCGAACTCCTACGAGCAGTACTTC. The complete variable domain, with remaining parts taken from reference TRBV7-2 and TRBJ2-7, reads GAGVSQSPSNKVTEKGKDVELRCDPISGHTALYWYRQSLGQGLEFLIYFQGNSAPDKSGLPSDRFSAERTGGSVSTLTIQRTQQEDSAVYLCASSVGAGANSYEQYFGPGTRLTVT.

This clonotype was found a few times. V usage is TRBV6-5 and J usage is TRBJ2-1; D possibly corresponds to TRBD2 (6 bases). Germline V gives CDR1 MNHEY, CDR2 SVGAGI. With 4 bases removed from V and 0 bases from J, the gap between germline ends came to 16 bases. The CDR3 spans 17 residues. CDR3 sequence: CASSWGFGGNSYNEQFF. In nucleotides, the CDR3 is TGTGCCAGCAGTTGGGGGTTTGGGGGGAACTCCTACAATGAGCAGTTCTTC.

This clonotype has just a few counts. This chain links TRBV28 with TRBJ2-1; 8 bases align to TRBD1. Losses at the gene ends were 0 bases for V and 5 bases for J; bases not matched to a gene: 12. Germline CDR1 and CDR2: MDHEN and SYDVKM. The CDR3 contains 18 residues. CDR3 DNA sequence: TGTGCCAGCAGTTTATGGATAGGGGCTGGACAGGGAAACAATGAGCAGTTCTTC. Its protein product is CASSLWIGAGQGNNEQFF.

The DNA of the CDR3 is TGTGCCAGCAGCTTAGAGTTTGCGGGGGTAGTGGGCGAGCAGTACTTC. Protein: CASSLEFAGVVGEQYF. This chain joins TRBV11-2 and TRBJ2-7; 7 bases map to TRBD2. CDR3 length: 16 residues. The trim removed 0 bases at V and 6 bases at J, leaving 11 bases unmatched. Germline V gene data show CDR1 as SGHAT and CDR2 as FQNNGV.

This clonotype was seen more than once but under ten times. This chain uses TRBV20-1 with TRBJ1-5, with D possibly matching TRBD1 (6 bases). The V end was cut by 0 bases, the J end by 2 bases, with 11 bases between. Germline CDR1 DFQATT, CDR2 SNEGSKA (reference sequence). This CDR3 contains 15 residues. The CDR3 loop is CSARDYRVGNQPQHF. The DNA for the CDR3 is TGCAGTGCTAGAGATTACAGGGTGGGCAATCAGCCCCAGCATTTT.

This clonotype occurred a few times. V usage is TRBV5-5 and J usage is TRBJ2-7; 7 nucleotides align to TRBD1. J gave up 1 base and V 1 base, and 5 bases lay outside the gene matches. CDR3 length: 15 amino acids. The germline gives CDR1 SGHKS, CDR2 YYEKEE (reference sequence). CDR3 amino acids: CASSLQGVWSYEQYF. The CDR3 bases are TGTGCCAGCAGCTTGCAGGGGGTATGGTCCTACGAGCAGTACTTC.

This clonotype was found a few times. CDR3 bases: TGTGCCAGCAGTTACTCGGACAGGGCTGGCTACGAGCAGTACTTC. Translated: CASSYSDRAGYEQYF. The chain has TRBV6-5 and TRBJ2-7, with 8 bases lining up with TRBD1. The CDR3 consists of 15 residues. Germline V gene data show CDR1 as MNHEY and CDR2 as SVGAGI. V shed 0 bases and J 3 bases; nucleotides not matched to a gene: 4.

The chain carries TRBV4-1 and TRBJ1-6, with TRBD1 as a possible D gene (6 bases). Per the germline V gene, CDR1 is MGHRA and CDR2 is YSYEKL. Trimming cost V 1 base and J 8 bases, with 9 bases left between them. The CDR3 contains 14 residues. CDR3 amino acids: CASSQVRQDSPLHF. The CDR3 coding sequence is TGCGCCAGCAGCCAAGTACGACAGGATTCACCCCTCCACTTT.

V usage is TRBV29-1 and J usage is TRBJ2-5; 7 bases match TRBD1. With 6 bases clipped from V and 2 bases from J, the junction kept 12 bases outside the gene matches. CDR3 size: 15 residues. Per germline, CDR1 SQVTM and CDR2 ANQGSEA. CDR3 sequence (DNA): TGCAGCGTGGAGCCCAGGACAGGTCAACAAGAGACCCAGTACTTC. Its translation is CSVEPRTGQQETQYF.

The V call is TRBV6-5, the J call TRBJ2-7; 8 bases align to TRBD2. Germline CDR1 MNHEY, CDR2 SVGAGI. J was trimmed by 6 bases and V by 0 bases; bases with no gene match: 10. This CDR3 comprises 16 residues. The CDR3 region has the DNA TGTGCCAGCAGTTACTCGACAGGACTAGCAGGAAGCGAGCAGTACTTC. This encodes CASSYSTGLAGSEQYF.

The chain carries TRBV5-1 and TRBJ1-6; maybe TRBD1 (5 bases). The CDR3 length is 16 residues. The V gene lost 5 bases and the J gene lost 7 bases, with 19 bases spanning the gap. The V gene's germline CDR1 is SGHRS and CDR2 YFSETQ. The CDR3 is CASRTTAGTVNSPLHF. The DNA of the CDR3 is TGCGCCAGCAGGACGACCGCCGGGACGGTGAATTCACCCCTCCACTTT.